These T cell receptor beta chains were read from a single sample in a study of cytomegalovirus exposure and HLA in healthy donors. Sequenced by immunoSEQ multiplex PCR; TCRdb stores in-frame clones only, minus some. The sample consists of approximately 210,000 clones, around 79% of them appearing once. Sequenced input: PBMCs. The receptors stem from a male donor in good health and CMV-seronegative. Each CDR3 is given with its conserved first and last residue. The D gene is left open where the match is weak. The size entry is marked missing in some rows and otherwise reads once, few, many or a size class.

clone_size | d_call | j_call | v_call | cdr3_nt | cdr3_aa
- | - | TRBJ1-4 | TRBV7-6 | TGTGCCAGCAGCCCCCGGGGGGGTGAAAAACTGTTTTTT | CASSPRGGEKLFF
- | - | TRBJ1-6 | TRBV5-8 | TGTGCCAGCAGTCCGGGGAGCTCCTATAATTCACCCCTCCACTTT | CASSPGSSYNSPLHF
- | TRBD1 | TRBJ2-5 | TRBV11-2 | TGTGCCAGCAGCAGGGACAGCTTCAAAGGGACCCAGTACTTC | CASSRDSFKGTQYF
- | - | TRBJ2-7 | TRBV7-9 | TGTGCCAGCAGCTTACCAGGGGGGAGCTCCTACGAGCAGTACTTC | CASSLPGGSSYEQYF
- | TRBD1 | TRBJ1-5 | TRBV6-6 | TGTGCCAGCCGTGGCCGAGGACAGGGAAGCAATCAGCCCCAGCATTTT | CASRGRGQGSNQPQHF
- | - | TRBJ2-3 | TRBV6-5 | TGTGCCAGCAGAACTAACCACCCCAACACAGATACGCAGTATTTT | CASRTNHPNTDTQYF
few | - | TRBJ1-2 | TRBV11-1 | TGTGCCAGCAGCTTTGGGACAAAGTATGGCTACACCTTC | CASSFGTKYGYTF
- | TRBD1 | TRBJ1-4 | TRBV5-1 | TGCGCCAGCAAGGAAGGACAGGGTTCGGCTAATGAAAAACTGTTTTTT | CASKEGQGSANEKLFF
- | - | TRBJ1-4 | TRBV5-4 | TGTGCCAGCAGCTTGGGTCCGAGGGAAAAACTGTTTTTT | CASSLGPREKLFF
- | - | TRBJ2-5 | TRBV9 | TGTGCCAGCAGCGTATCCAGGCAAGAGACCCAGTACTTC | CASSVSRQETQYF